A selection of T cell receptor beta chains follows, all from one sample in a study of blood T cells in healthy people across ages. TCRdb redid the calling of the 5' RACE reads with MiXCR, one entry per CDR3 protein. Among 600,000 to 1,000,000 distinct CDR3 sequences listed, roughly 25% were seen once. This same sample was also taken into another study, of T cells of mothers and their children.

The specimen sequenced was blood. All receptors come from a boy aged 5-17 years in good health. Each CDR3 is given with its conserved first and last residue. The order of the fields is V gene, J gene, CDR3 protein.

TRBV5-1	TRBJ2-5	CASSFTTGGGIKTQYF
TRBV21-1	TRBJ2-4	CAKAGWGIAKNIQYF
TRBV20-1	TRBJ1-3	CSAPDTGNSGNTIYF
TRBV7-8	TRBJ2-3	CASSLQGALDTQYF
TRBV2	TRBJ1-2	CASSEATGGSGYTF
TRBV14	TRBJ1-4	CASSPRRTQSTENNEKLFF
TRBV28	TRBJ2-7	CASSSLGQELHEQYF
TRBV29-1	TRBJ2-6	CSVDSVGAGANVLTF
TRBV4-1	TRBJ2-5	CASSQGPPGDYQETQYF
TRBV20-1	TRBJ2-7	CSARNRETYEQYF
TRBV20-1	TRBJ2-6	CSAREAGRESGANVLTF
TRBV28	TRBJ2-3	CASSLGRGRTDTQYF
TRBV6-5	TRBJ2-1	CASSYSDRGSYNEQFF
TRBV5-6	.	CASSLGAGGPHEQFF
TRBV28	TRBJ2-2	CASSLRGRTGELFF
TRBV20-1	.	CSAREGSGAYEQYF
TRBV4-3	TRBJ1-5	CASSPWGYQPQHF
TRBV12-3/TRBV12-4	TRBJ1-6	CASSWTHPNSHLHF
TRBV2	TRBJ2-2	CASSDIYTGELFF
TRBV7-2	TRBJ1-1	CASSPQGAPEAFF
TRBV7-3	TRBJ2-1	CASSQSWGTEQFF
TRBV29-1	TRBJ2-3	CSWAGNTDTQYF
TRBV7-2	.	CASSLLGGVQYF
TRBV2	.	CASSSGGLNEQYF
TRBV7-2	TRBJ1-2	CASSLALSVGTGMGEGYTF
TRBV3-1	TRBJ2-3	CASSQEKRESDTQYF
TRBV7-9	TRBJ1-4	CASSSYRDRELNEKLFF
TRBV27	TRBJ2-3	CASSLPWGDTQYF
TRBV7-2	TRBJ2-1	CASSRDRARNEQFF
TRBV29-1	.	CSVVTSASYEQYF
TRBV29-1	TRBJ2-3	CSVDLQWTFTDTQYF
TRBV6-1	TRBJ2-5	CASSDPTRYQETQYF
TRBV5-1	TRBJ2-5	CASSLAIEETQYF
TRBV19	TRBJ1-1	CASSIGNMNTEAFF
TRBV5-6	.	CASSLFSWSLYNAYNEQFF
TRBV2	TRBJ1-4	CASSPGTAGEKLFF
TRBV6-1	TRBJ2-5	CASSDSLGWTVTQETQYF
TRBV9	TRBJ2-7	CASSANPTGANDYEQYF
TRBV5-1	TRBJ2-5	CASSRLGTVQETQYF
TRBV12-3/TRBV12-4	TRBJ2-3	CASSLSGLQYF
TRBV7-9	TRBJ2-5	CASSAYPSETQYF
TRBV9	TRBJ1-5	CASSVGYSNQPQHF
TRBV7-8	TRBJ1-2	CASSLGRGLGYGYTF
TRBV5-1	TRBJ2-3	CASSLPPGTSGADTQYF
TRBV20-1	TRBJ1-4	CSARGGRENEKLFF
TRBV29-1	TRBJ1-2	CSVEQGTGPRYGYTF
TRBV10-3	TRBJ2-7	CAISDILRGLHEQYF
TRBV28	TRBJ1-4	CASRTPGGREKLFF
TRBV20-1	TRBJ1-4	CSARDARGGPNEKLFF
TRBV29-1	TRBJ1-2	CSVGSSGQGASGYTF
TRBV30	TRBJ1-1	CAWSEQGREAFF
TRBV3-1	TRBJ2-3	CASSPLGRSTDTQYF
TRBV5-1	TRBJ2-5	CASSPGTSGKQETQYF
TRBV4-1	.	CASSQLGLQNNEQFF
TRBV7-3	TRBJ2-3	CASSPAGGLKPDTQYF